The rows below give T cell receptor beta chains drawn from one sample of a study of shared clonotypes between healthy human individuals. The table came from immunoSEQ multiplex PCR; TCRdb's copy has only in-frame clones and leaves some out. The data hold approximately 2.5 million clones, with just over 90% observed a single time. The material sequenced was naive CD4+ T cells sorted from blood. The receptors shown here come from a man in his late teens or twenties in good health. Both conserved end residues are part of each CDR3. Fields, in order: clone size, J gene, D gene, V gene, CDR3 protein, CDR3 DNA. A D gene is named only where the DNA matches it firmly. Size is stated for part of the rows, as once, few or many counts, or as a class when the clone is expanded.

. TRBJ1-5 . TRBV2 CASSVDSNQPQHF TGTGCCAGCAGTGTTGATAGCAATCAGCCCCAGCATTTT
. TRBJ1-6 TRBD1 TRBV6-1 CASSGELTGGSSYNSPLHF TGTGCCAGCAGTGGGGAACTGACAGGGGGCAGCTCCTATAATTCACCCCTCCACTTT
. TRBJ2-5 . TRBV9 CASSVVGGGGETQYF TGTGCCAGCAGCGTAGTAGGAGGGGGTGGCGAGACCCAGTACTTC
. TRBJ1-3 TRBD1 TRBV11-2 CASSFEGAPSNTIYF TGTGCCAGCAGCTTCGAGGGGGCGCCGTCAAACACCATATATTTT
. TRBJ1-2 . TRBV5-5 CASSYANYGYTF TGTGCCAGCAGCTACGCTAACTATGGCTACACCTTC
. TRBJ1-4 . TRBV12-2 CASRLADRSRLFF TGTGCAAGTCGCTTAGCGGACCGCTCCCGACTGTTTTTT
. TRBJ1-2 . TRBV2 CASSDRTGIYGYTF TGTGCCAGCAGTGACCGGACCGGAATCTATGGCTACACCTTC
. TRBJ2-1 . TRBV28 CASSSTGGAYNEQFF TGTGCCAGCAGTAGCACCGGGGGAGCTTACAATGAGCAGTTCTTC
. TRBJ1-2 . TRBV6-1 CASSGWQGFGYTF TGTGCCAGCAGTGGATGGCAGGGCTTTGGCTACACCTTC
. TRBJ2-1 . TRBV10-1 CASSDRLIDEQFF TGCGCCAGCAGTGATAGACTTATCGATGAGCAGTTCTTC
. TRBJ1-2 . TRBV6-1 CASSEGQAYLGYTF TGTGCCAGCAGTGAAGGACAGGCATACCTTGGCTACACCTTC
. TRBJ2-3 . TRBV30 CAWTSTSTDTQYF TGTGCCTGGACCTCAACCAGCACAGATACGCAGTATTTT
. TRBJ2-3 . TRBV10-3 CATATSGPDTQYF TGTGCCACCGCGACGAGCGGGCCAGATACGCAGTATTTT
. TRBJ1-3 . TRBV7-2 CAVRHGSGNTIYF TGTGCCGTCCGGCACGGCTCTGGAAACACCATATATTTT
. TRBJ2-3 . TRBV19 CASSIDPADTQYF TGTGCCAGTAGTATAGATCCCGCAGATACGCAGTATTTT
. TRBJ1-5 . TRBV6-6 CASSYGGNSNQPQHF TGTGCCAGCAGTTACGGGGGGAATAGCAATCAGCCCCAGCATTTT
. TRBJ1-3 . TRBV7-6 CASVQGSSGNTIYF TGTGCCAGCGTCCAGGGGAGCTCTGGAAACACCATATATTTT
. TRBJ2-7 . TRBV7-9 CASSPFSSRNEQYF TGTGCCAGCAGCCCCTTCTCTAGCCGTAACGAGCAGTACTTC
. TRBJ1-5 TRBD1 TRBV7-3 CASSWTGVTNSNQPQHF TGTGCCAGCAGTTGGACAGGTGTTACCAATAGCAATCAGCCCCAGCATTTT
once TRBJ1-3 TRBD1 TRBV7-6 CASSSLGTAGNTIYF TGTGCCAGCAGCTCCCTAGGGACAGCTGGAAACACCATATATTTT
. TRBJ2-5 . TRBV23-1 CASSQQETGPTSQETQYF TGCGCCAGCAGTCAACAAGAGACAGGACCCACCAGCCAAGAGACCCAGTACTTC
once TRBJ2-1 TRBD1 TRBV7-6 CASSLMTGTYNEQFF TGTGCCAGCAGCTTGATGACAGGGACCTACAATGAGCAGTTCTTC
. TRBJ2-3 TRBD2 TRBV9 CASSAELAGSTDTQYF TGTGCCAGCAGCGCCGAACTAGCGGGGAGCACAGATACGCAGTATTTT
. TRBJ2-1 TRBD1 TRBV19 CASSITGGNEQFF TGTGCCAGTAGTATAACAGGGGGCAATGAGCAGTTCTTC
. TRBJ1-5 . TRBV19 CASSILGGWQPQHF TGTGCCAGTAGTATTTTAGGGGGTTGGCAGCCCCAGCATTTT
. TRBJ1-6 . TRBV25-1 CASSELGAYNSPLHF TGTGCCAGCAGTGAACTGGGCGCCTATAATTCACCCCTCCACTTT
. TRBJ2-1 . TRBV4-1 CASSQDQTLAFFPAEQFF TGCGCCAGCAGCCAAGATCAGACACTGGCGTTCTTCCCTGCTGAGCAGTTCTTC
. TRBJ2-2 TRBD1 TRBV27 CASSSRQGGSTGELFF TGTGCCAGCAGTTCAAGACAGGGTGGGAGCACCGGGGAGCTGTTTTTT
. TRBJ2-3 . TRBV10-1 CASSESGTFTDTQYF TGCGCCAGCAGTGAGTCGGGGACGTTCACAGATACGCAGTATTTT
. TRBJ2-7 . TRBV11-3 CASSLVGTGILYF .
. TRBJ2-2 . TRBV7-2 CASSLANSGYTGELFF TGTGCCAGCAGCTTAGCGAATAGCGGCTACACCGGGGAGCTGTTTTTT
. TRBJ2-5 TRBD1 TRBV12-5 CASGLAGTGGLETQYF TGTGCTAGTGGTTTGGCCGGGACAGGGGGTTTGGAGACCCAGTACTTC
. TRBJ1-1 . TRBV30 CAWSPDSEAFF TGTGCCTGGAGTCCCGACAGTGAAGCTTTCTTT
. TRBJ2-4 . TRBV25-1 CASRADSVGKNIQYF TGTGCCAGCAGGGCTGACAGTGTGGGCAAAAACATTCAGTACTTC
. TRBJ2-7 TRBD1 TRBV30 CAWSVLGGQGYEQYF TGTGCCTGGAGTGTCCTCGGAGGACAGGGATACGAGCAGTACTTC
. TRBJ1-2 . TRBV19 CASSFTGPANYGYTF TGTGCCAGTAGTTTCACAGGGCCCGCGAACTATGGCTACACCTTC
. TRBJ2-5 TRBD1 TRBV28 CASSPQGGETQYF TGTGCCAGCAGCCCACAGGGGGGAGAGACCCAGTACTTC
. TRBJ1-6 . TRBV28 CASSPWGGLIDSPLHF TGTGCCAGCAGTCCCTGGGGGGGGCTCATTGATTCACCCCTCCACTTT
. TRBJ2-5 . TRBV2 CASSENEGEWETQYF TGTGCCAGCAGTGAGAACGAAGGGGAGTGGGAGACCCAGTACTTC
few TRBJ2-1 . TRBV28 CASMGYNEQFF TGTGCCAGCATGGGATACAATGAGCAGTTCTTC
. TRBJ2-1 TRBD2 TRBV7-9 CASSLASGRLGGEQFF TGTGCCAGCAGCTTAGCCAGCGGGAGGCTTGGAGGTGAGCAGTTCTTC
. TRBJ2-7 . TRBV10-3 CAISEAYEQYF TGTGCCATCAGTGAGGCTTACGAGCAGTACTTC
. TRBJ1-1 . TRBV2 CASSERRLLSTEAFF TGTGCCAGCAGTGAAAGGAGACTCCTCTCGACTGAAGCTTTCTTT
. TRBJ2-7 TRBD2 TRBV5-1 CASSLRLAGVGEQYF TGCGCCAGCAGCTTGCGGCTAGCGGGAGTCGGGGAGCAGTACTTC
once TRBJ2-3 . TRBV1 CTSSHPLGGTSGNPDTQYF TGCACCAGCAGCCACCCCTTAGGGGGGACTAGCGGTAATCCAGATACGCAGTATTTT
. TRBJ2-1 TRBD2 TRBV5-1 CASNKRGRGDDEQFF TGCGCCAGCAATAAGAGGGGTCGGGGGGACGATGAGCAGTTCTTC
few TRBJ1-5 . TRBV19 CASSVGNQPQHF TGTGCCAGTAGTGTAGGGAATCAGCCCCAGCATTTT
. TRBJ1-2 . TRBV4-1 CASSQDQPTPYGYTF TGCGCCAGCAGCCAAGATCAACCAACTCCCTATGGCTACACCTTC
. TRBJ1-2 . TRBV29-1 CSVQTLNYGYTF TGCAGCGTCCAAACCCTTAACTATGGCTACACCTTC
. TRBJ2-5 TRBD1 TRBV5-6 CASSSRGTGGTSRGTQYF TGTGCCAGCAGCAGCCGAGGGACAGGGGGCACTTCAAGAGGGACCCAGTACTTC
. TRBJ1-5 TRBD1 TRBV10-3 CAISETGQGGQPQHF TGTGCCATCAGTGAGACGGGCCAGGGGGGTCAGCCCCAGCATTTT
. TRBJ1-1 TRBD1 TRBV5-1 CASSLDGTGNTEAFF TGCGCCAGCAGCTTGGATGGGACAGGGAACACTGAAGCTTTCTTT
. TRBJ2-2 TRBD1 TRBV28 CASIEGGQGNTGELFF TGTGCCAGCATCGAGGGGGGACAGGGGAACACCGGGGAGCTGTTTTTT
. TRBJ1-4 . TRBV10-3 CAISYATNEKLFF TGTGCCATTTCATACGCAACTAATGAAAAACTGTTTTTT
. TRBJ2-3 . TRBV5-1 CASSWTPTRGDTQYF TGCGCCAGCAGCTGGACCCCGACTAGGGGAGATACGCAGTATTTT
. TRBJ2-5 TRBD2 TRBV9 CASSVDGGSGETQYF TGTGCCAGCAGCGTAGATGGCGGGAGCGGAGAGACCCAGTACTTC
. TRBJ1-4 TRBD1 TRBV5-4 CASSLRTGGDNEKLFF TGTGCCAGCAGCTTGAGGACAGGGGGCGATAATGAAAAACTGTTTTTT